This T cell receptor beta chain was found in a study of PD-L1 blockade in urothelial cancer. Study-level points and caveats: Prediction of better survival came from below-median pretreatment blood TCR clonality.

Time point defined: pretreatment peripheral blood. Trimming removed 1 base from V and 6 bases from J; junction bases left unmatched: 14. Germline V gene data show CDR1 as SNHLY and CDR2 as FYNNEI. The CDR3 is 20 residues long. Sequencing used immunoSEQ multiplex PCR; TCRdb keeps in-frame clones, though not all of them. The sample contains tens of thousands of clones, roughly 84% of which appear only once. This clone appeared a few times. Its antigen remains unknown. The specimen was PBMCs, collected around atezolizumab (anti-PD-L1) treatment. The chain is built from TRBV2 and TRBJ2-1; 14 bases align to TRBD2. The source of this sequence is a man between 60 and 70 years old with urothelial cancer. This CDR3 reads CASSEDPGLAGVGGGNEQFF. The CDR3 DNA reads TGTGCCAGCAGTGAAGATCCGGGACTAGCGGGAGTAGGAGGGGGCAATGAGCAGTTCTTC.